Listed below are T cell receptor beta chains from one sample, sequenced in a study of blood T cells in healthy people across ages. TCRdb recomputed calls from the 5' RACE reads with MiXCR, one row per CDR3 protein. The table includes roughly 1.5 million distinct CDR3 sequences, roughly two fifths detected once. Sequencing was performed on blood. The receptor set was obtained from a woman under 30 in good health. CDR3s include the opening cysteine and the closing phenylalanine or tryptophan. The D gene is left open where the match is weak. A row's size may be missing; if present it is once, few, many or a size class.

j_gene	d_gene	v_gene	abundance	CDR3nt	CDR3aa
TRBJ2-1	.	TRBV7-3	.	TGTGCCAGCAGCTTAGTAGGGGCTAACTACAATGAGCAGTTCTTC	CASSLVGANYNEQFF
TRBJ2-1	.	TRBV12-3/TRBV12-4	few	TGTGCCAGCAGGATATCAGGGGATCTCTACAATGAGCAGTTCTTC	CASRISGDLYNEQFF
TRBJ2-1	.	TRBV5-1	.	TGCGCCAGCAGGAGCGTCGGGGGCTCTATGTCCTACAATGAGCAGTTCTTC	CASRSVGGSMSYNEQFF
TRBJ2-1	TRBD1	TRBV4-1	.	TGCGCCAGCAGCCAAGATGAGGGACAGGGGAATGAGCAGTTCTTC	CASSQDEGQGNEQFF
TRBJ2-1	TRBD2	TRBV20-1	few	TGCAGTGCTAGCGCGACTAGCGGCTACAATGAGCAGTTCTTC	CSASATSGYNEQFF
TRBJ1-5	.	TRBV9	.	TGTGCCAGCAGCGTAGGCGGGGTGATCAATCAGCCCCAGCATTTT	CASSVGGVINQPQHF
TRBJ2-7	.	TRBV6-6	many	TGTGCCAGCAGTCTCAGGGTGAGCTCCTACGAGCAGTACTTC	CASSLRVSSYEQYF
TRBJ1-5	.	TRBV4-1	.	TGCGCCAGCAGCCAAGGTCCCCAGCGGAGCAATCAGCCCCAGCATTTT	CASSQGPQRSNQPQHF
TRBJ1-2	.	TRBV7-9	.	TGTGCCAGCAGCGTCACTAACGGGGGATATGGCTACACCTTC	CASSVTNGGYGYTF
TRBJ2-7	.	TRBV14	.	TGTGCCAGCAGCCAAGTAGTCTACGAGCAGTACTTC	CASSQVVYEQYF
TRBJ2-3	.	TRBV4-3	.	TGCGCCAGCAGCCAAGATCGGGCAGGGATGACAGATACGCAGTATTTT	CASSQDRAGMTDTQYF
TRBJ2-7	.	TRBV4-1	.	TGCGCCAGCAGCTCCCGGGACTGGGTCTACGAGCAGTACTTC	CASSSRDWVYEQYF
TRBJ2-7	.	TRBV19	few	TGTGCCATCTCAGACGGGCAATCGCAACAGTACTTC	CAISDGQSQQYF
TRBJ2-5	.	TRBV25-1	.	TGTGCCAGCAGTGGGCACAAAGAGTTAGAGACCCAGTACTTC	CASSGHKELETQYF
TRBJ2-3	.	TRBV18	.	TGTGCCAGCTCACCACCGGTTAAAGGGGGAAGCACAGATACGCAGTATTTT	CASSPPVKGGSTDTQYF
TRBJ2-4	.	TRBV28	once	TGTGCCAGCAGAGACCTTACTCAGCAGTACTTC	CASRDLTQQYF
TRBJ1-2	.	TRBV7-2	.	TGTACCAGCAGGCCCTCATCCTATGGCTACACCTTC	CTSRPSSYGYTF
TRBJ1-1	.	TRBV29-1	few	TGCAGCGTGAAGGGAAGGTTTGAAGCTTTCTTT	CSVKGRFEAFF